This T cell receptor beta chain was obtained from a study of human T cells and chemical hapten exposure. Across the study: Readings were taken at 6 days from patch tests that had applied 0.01% DPC to the upper back.

Regarding time point: patch test 1, 2 weeks after DPC sensitization. Treatment of the sample: therapeutic diphenylcyclopropenone sensitization with weekly scalp DPC. Unfractionated whole blood was the source of the extracted total RNA. The CDR3 runs 14 residues. Between the trimmed V and J ends, which lost 2 bases and 5 bases, there was a span of 12 bases. Study-level findings and limits: Having alopecia, the donors may differ immunologically from healthy people. Expanded TCRs grouped into significantly more large CDR3 similarity clusters than controls produced.

This clonotype was seen a handful of times. The antigen remains unidentified. One entry per CDR3 protein, called by TCRdb with MiXCR from the RACE reads. This table has some 350,000 distinct CDR3 sequences, around 7% appearing once. This specimen consisted of whole blood, obtained in connection with sensitization to the hapten diphenylcyclopropenone (DPC). This chain uses TRBV12-3 or TRBV12-4 with TRBJ1-1; maybe TRBD1 (6 bases). The sequence came from a woman aged 18-29 years with alopecia areata. Some clones in this sample may be carry-over from other donors' samples. The DNA of the CDR3 is TGTGCCAGCAGTTTAAGGGGGGTTGATACTGAAGCTTTCTTT. Residues: CASSLRGVDTEAFF.